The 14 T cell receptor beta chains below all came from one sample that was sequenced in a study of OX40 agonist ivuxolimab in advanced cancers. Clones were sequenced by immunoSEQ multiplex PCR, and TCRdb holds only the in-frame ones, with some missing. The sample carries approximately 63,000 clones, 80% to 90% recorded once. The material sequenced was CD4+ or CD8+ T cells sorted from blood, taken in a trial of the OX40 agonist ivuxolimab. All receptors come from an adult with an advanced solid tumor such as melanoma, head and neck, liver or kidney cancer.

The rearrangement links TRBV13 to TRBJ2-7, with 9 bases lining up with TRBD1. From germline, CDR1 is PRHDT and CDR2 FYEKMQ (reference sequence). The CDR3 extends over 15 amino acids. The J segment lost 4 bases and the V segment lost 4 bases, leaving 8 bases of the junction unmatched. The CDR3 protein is CASSSPGQGTYEQYF. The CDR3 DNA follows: TGTGCCAGCAGCTCCCCCGGACAGGGGACGTACGAGCAGTACTTC. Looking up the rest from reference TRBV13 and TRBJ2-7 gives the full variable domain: AAGVIQSPRHLIKEKRETATLKCYPIPRHDTVYWYQQGPGQDPQFLISFYEKMQSDKGSIPDRFSAQQFSDYHSELNMSSLELGDSALYFCASSSPGQGTYEQYFGPGTRLTVT.

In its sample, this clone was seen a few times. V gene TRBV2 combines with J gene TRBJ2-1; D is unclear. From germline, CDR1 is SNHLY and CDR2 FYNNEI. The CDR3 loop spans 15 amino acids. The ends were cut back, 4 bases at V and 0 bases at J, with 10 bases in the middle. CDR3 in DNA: TGTGCCAGCAGTGGTACGGGCAGCTCCTACAATGAGCAGTTCTTC. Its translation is CASSGTGSSYNEQFF.

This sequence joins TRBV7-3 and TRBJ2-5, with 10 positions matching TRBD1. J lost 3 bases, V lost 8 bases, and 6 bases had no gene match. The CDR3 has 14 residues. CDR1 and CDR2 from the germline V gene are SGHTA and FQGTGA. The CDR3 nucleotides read TGTGCCAGCGGACAGACAGGGGGCGAAGAGACCCAGTACTTC. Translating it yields CASGQTGGEETQYF.

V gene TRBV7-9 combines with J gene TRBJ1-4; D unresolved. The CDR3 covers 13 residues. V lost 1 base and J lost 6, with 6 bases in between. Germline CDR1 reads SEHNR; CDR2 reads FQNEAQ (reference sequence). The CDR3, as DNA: TGTGCCAGCAGCTTAGTCTACGATGAAAAACTGTTTTTT. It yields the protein CASSLVYDEKLFF.

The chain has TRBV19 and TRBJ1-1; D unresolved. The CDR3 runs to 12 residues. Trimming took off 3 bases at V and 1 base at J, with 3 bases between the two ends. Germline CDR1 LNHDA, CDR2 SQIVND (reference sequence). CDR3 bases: TGTGCCAGTAGTATCCGGAACACTGAAGCTTTCTTT. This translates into CASSIRNTEAFF.

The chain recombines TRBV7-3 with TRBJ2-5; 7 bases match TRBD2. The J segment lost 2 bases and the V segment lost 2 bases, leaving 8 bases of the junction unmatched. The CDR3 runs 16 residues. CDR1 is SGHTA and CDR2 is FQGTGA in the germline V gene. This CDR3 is CASSLVGGGFQETQYF. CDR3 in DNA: TGTGCCAGCAGCTTAGTCGGCGGGGGTTTTCAAGAGACCCAGTACTTC.

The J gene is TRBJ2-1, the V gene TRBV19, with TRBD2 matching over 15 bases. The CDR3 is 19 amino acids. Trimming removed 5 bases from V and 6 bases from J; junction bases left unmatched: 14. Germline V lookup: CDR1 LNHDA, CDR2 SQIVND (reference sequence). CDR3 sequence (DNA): TGTGCCAGTAGTGCGGCCGGGACTAGCGGGGGGTTAGGGGGCAATGAGCAGTTCTTC. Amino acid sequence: CASSAAGTSGGLGGNEQFF.

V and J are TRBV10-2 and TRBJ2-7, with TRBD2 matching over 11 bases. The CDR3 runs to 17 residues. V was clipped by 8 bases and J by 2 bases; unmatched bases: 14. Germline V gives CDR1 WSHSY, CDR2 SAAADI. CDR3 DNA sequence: TGCGCCAGCCTAGGGGCTAGCGGGAGGACTTACACCTACGAGCAGTACTTC. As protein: CASLGASGRTYTYEQYF.

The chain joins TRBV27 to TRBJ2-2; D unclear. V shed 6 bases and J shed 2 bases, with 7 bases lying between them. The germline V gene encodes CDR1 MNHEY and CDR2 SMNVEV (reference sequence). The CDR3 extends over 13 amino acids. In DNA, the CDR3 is TGTGCCAGCAGGTGGCCTAACACCGGGGAGCTGTTTTTT. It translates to CASRWPNTGELFF.

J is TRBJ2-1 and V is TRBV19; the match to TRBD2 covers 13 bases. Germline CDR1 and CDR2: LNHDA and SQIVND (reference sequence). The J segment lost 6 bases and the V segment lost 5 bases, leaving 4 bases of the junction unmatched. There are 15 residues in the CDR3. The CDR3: CASSPLAGGANEQFF. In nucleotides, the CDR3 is TGTGCCAGTAGTCCACTAGCGGGAGGGGCCAATGAGCAGTTCTTC.

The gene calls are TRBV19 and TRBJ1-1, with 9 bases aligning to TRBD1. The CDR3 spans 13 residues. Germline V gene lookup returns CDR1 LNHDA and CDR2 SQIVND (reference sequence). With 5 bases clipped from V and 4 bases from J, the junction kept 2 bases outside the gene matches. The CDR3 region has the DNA TGTGCCAGTAGTCGGGACAGGGTCACTGAAGCTTTCTTT. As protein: CASSRDRVTEAFF. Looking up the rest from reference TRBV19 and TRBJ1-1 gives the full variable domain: DGGITQSPKYLFRKEGQNVTLSCEQNLNHDAMYWYRQDPGQGLRLIYYSQIVNDFQKGDIAEGYSVSREKKESFPLTVTSAQKNPTAFYLCASSRDRVTEAFFGQGTRLTVV.

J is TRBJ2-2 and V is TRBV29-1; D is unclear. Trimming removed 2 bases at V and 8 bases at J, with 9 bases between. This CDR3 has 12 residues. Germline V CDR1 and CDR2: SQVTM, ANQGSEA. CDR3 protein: CSVEWFAGELFF. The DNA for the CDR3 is TGCAGCGTTGAATGGTTTGCTGGGGAGCTGTTTTTT.

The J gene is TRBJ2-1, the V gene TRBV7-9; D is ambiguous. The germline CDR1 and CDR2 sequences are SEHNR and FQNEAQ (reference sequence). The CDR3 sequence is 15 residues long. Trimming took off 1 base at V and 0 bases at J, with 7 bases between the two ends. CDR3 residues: CASSLVGSSYNEQFF. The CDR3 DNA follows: TGTGCCAGCAGCTTAGTCGGAAGCTCCTACAATGAGCAGTTCTTC.

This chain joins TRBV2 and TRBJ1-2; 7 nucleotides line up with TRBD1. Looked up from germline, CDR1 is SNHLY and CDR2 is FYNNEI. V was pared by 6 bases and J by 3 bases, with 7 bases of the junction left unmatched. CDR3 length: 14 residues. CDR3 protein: CASRGGGQDYGYTF. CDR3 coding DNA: TGTGCCAGCAGGGGAGGGGGCCAAGACTATGGCTACACCTTC.